This T cell receptor beta chain was sequenced for a study of regulatory T cells in long-lasting Graves disease. General study findings and limits: Compared with new cases, persistent Graves' patients showed reduced TCR diversity.

The CDR3 consists of 16 residues. V gave up 4 bases and J gave up 3 bases; unmatched junction bases: 6. Per germline, CDR1 MNHEY and CDR2 SVGEGT. iRepertoire HTBI primers and Arm-PCR of CDR3 regions built TCR beta libraries. TCRdb itself ran the multiplex PCR reads through MiXCR, one entry per CDR3 protein. The sample shows roughly 500,000 distinct CDR3 sequences, 20% to 25% of them seen only once. Described time point: persistent/refractory GD, antithyroid drugs over 5 years with positive TRAb. Isolated PBMC RNA provided the starting material for the TCR library. Graves' disease was diagnosed by American Thyroid Association guidelines. Many counts were recorded for this clonotype. Its target is unknown.

The rearrangement uses TRBV6-2 or TRBV6-3 and TRBJ2-5; 12 nucleotides line up with TRBD2. The starting material was peripheral blood mononuclear cells (PBMCs), obtained when the disease was refractory, from a patient treated with antithyroid drugs. The clonotype originates from a female donor with Graves disease. The CDR3 sequence: CASSSQGLAGKETQYF. CDR3 coding DNA: TGTGCCAGCAGTTCCCAAGGACTAGCGGGGAAAGAGACCCAGTACTTC.